The rows below give T cell receptor beta chains drawn from one sample of a study of cytomegalovirus exposure and HLA in healthy donors. Assay: immunoSEQ multiplex PCR; the TCRdb copy retains only in-frame clones and omits some. This sample has approximately 100,000 clones; over 60% occur once, and the top ten carry under 4%. The sequencing sample was made of PBMCs. The receptors derive from a man aged 25-45 years in good health and CMV-seronegative. Each CDR3 is given with its conserved first and last residue. Fields, in order: D gene, J gene, clone size, V gene, CDR3 DNA, CDR3 protein. The D gene is left open where the match is weak. Clone size is given for some rows only: seen once, a few or many times, or a class if the clone is expanded.

d_gene: .
j_gene: TRBJ1-5
abundance: once
v_gene: TRBV28
CDR3nt: TGTGCCAGCACCCCGGCCGGGTTTAGCAATCAGCCCCAGCATTTT
CDR3aa: CASTPAGFSNQPQHF

d_gene: TRBD2
j_gene: TRBJ2-2
abundance: .
v_gene: TRBV9
CDR3nt: TGTGCCAGCAGCGTATTCGCTAGCGGGAGCGGCGGGGAGCTGTTTTTT
CDR3aa: CASSVFASGSGGELFF

d_gene: .
j_gene: TRBJ2-7
abundance: .
v_gene: TRBV10-1
CDR3nt: TGCGCCAGCAGTGAGTCCAGGGGCCGATACGAGCAGTACTTC
CDR3aa: CASSESRGRYEQYF

d_gene: TRBD1
j_gene: TRBJ1-3
abundance: .
v_gene: TRBV15
CDR3nt: TGTGCCACCAGCAGAGATCCGACAGGGCAGGCAGGAAACACCATATATTTT
CDR3aa: CATSRDPTGQAGNTIYF

d_gene: TRBD2
j_gene: TRBJ2-7
abundance: few
v_gene: TRBV5-6
CDR3nt: TGTGCCAGCAGCTCTGTTCCCTCGCCTAGCGGGAGAATCTACGAGCAGTACTTC
CDR3aa: CASSSVPSPSGRIYEQYF

d_gene: .
j_gene: TRBJ2-1
abundance: few
v_gene: TRBV6-5
CDR3nt: TGTGCCAGCCTAGGGGGGGGGCTTTACAATGAGCAGTTCTTC
CDR3aa: CASLGGGLYNEQFF

d_gene: TRBD1
j_gene: TRBJ2-7
abundance: .
v_gene: TRBV9
CDR3nt: TGTGCCAGCAGCGTAGGGGAACCGACAGGGAATCAGTACTTC
CDR3aa: CASSVGEPTGNQYF

d_gene: TRBD1
j_gene: TRBJ2-1
abundance: .
v_gene: TRBV9
CDR3nt: TGTGCCAGCAGCGGGGGACAGTACAATGAGCAGTTCTTC
CDR3aa: CASSGGQYNEQFF

d_gene: TRBD2
j_gene: TRBJ2-7
abundance: .
v_gene: TRBV7-3
CDR3nt: TGTGCCAGCAGTCTACTAGCGGGGGACTCCTACGAGCAGTACTTC
CDR3aa: CASSLLAGDSYEQYF

d_gene: TRBD2
j_gene: TRBJ2-1
abundance: .
v_gene: TRBV4-1
CDR3nt: TGCGCCAGCAGCCTGGGACTAGCGGGAGGCGGTGAGCAGTTCTTC
CDR3aa: CASSLGLAGGGEQFF

d_gene: .
j_gene: TRBJ2-3
abundance: .
v_gene: TRBV7-2
CDR3nt: TGTGCCAGCAGCGCCCGGGTCCTTAACGGCGGCACAGATACGCAGTATTTT
CDR3aa: CASSARVLNGGTDTQYF

d_gene: TRBD2
j_gene: TRBJ2-1
abundance: .
v_gene: TRBV15
CDR3nt: TGTGCCACCAGCAGAGATCCGCGGGGGGGCGATGAGCAGTTCTTC
CDR3aa: CATSRDPRGGDEQFF

d_gene: .
j_gene: TRBJ1-2
abundance: .
v_gene: TRBV28
CDR3nt: TGTGCCAGCAGTTCCTCCTGGAGCTATGGCTACACCTTC
CDR3aa: CASSSSWSYGYTF

d_gene: TRBD1
j_gene: TRBJ2-1
abundance: .
v_gene: TRBV25-1
CDR3nt: TGTGCCAGCAGTGAATTCGATGGCCAGGGGGCCTACAATGAGCAGTTCTTC
CDR3aa: CASSEFDGQGAYNEQFF

d_gene: TRBD1
j_gene: TRBJ2-1
abundance: .
v_gene: TRBV4-3
CDR3nt: TGCGCCAGCAGCCAAGACCGGGACAGGGATTGGGGTTACTACAATGAGCAGTTCTTC
CDR3aa: CASSQDRDRDWGYYNEQFF

d_gene: TRBD1
j_gene: TRBJ2-5
abundance: .
v_gene: TRBV18
CDR3nt: TGTGCCAGCTCACTCGGACAGGGTCGGGAGACCCAGTACTTC
CDR3aa: CASSLGQGRETQYF

d_gene: TRBD1
j_gene: TRBJ2-7
abundance: few
v_gene: TRBV4-1
CDR3nt: TGCGCCAGCAGCCAAGGTTGGACAGGGATGTACGAGCAGTACTTC
CDR3aa: CASSQGWTGMYEQYF

d_gene: .
j_gene: TRBJ2-3
abundance: .
v_gene: TRBV5-6
CDR3nt: TGTGCCAGCAGCTTGGCGCTAGCCCAAGGTAATACGCAGTATTTT
CDR3aa: CASSLALAQGNTQYF

d_gene: TRBD2
j_gene: TRBJ2-1
abundance: .
v_gene: TRBV28
CDR3nt: TGTGCCAGCAGTTTTGACCTGACTAGCGGGGCGAACAATGAGCAGTTCTTC
CDR3aa: CASSFDLTSGANNEQFF

d_gene: TRBD1
j_gene: TRBJ2-1
abundance: .
v_gene: TRBV11-2
CDR3nt: TGTGCCAGCAGCTTAGGGGGACAGTACAATGAGCAGTTCTTC
CDR3aa: CASSLGGQYNEQFF